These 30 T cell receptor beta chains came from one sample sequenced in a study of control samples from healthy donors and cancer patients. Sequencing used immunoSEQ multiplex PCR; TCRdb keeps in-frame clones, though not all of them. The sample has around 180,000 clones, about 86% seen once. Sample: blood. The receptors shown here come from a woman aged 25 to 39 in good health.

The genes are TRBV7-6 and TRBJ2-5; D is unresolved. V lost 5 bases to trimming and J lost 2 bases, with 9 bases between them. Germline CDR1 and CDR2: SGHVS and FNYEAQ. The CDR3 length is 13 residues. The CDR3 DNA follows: TGTGCCAGCAGCGTACCAGGTCAAGAGACCCAGTACTTC. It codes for CASSVPGQETQYF.

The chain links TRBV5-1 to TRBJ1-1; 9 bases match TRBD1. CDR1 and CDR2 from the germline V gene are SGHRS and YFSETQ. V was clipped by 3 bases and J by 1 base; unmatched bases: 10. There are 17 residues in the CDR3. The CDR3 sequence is CASSWARDRDWNTEAFF. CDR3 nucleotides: TGCGCCAGCAGCTGGGCCCGGGACAGGGATTGGAACACTGAAGCTTTCTTT.

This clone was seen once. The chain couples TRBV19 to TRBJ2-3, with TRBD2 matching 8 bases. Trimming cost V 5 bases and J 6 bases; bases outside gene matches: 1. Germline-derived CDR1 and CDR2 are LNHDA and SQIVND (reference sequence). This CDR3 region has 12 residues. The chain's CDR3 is CASSPGGDTQYF. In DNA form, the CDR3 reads TGTGCCAGTAGTCCGGGAGGGGATACGCAGTATTTT.

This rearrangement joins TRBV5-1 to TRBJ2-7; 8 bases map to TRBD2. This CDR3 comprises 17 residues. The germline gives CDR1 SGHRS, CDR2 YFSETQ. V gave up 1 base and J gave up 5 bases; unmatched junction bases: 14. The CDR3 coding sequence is TGCGCCAGCAGCTTGAGTTTTTTGGCGGGAGGAGATGACGAGCAGTACTTC. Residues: CASSLSFLAGGDDEQYF.

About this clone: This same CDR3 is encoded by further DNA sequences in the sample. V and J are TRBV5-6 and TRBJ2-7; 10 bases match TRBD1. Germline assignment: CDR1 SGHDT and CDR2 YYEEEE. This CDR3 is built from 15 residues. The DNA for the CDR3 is TGTGCCAGCAGCCTGCGGGGACAGGGGAGGGACGAGCAGTATGTC. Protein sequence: CASSLRGQGRDEQYV.

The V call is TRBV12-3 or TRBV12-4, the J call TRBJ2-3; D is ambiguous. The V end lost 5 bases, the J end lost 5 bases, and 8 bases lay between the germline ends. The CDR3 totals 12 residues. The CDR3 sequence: CASSPPLDTQYF. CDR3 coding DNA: TGTGCCAGCAGTCCCCCCCTAGATACGCAGTATTTT.

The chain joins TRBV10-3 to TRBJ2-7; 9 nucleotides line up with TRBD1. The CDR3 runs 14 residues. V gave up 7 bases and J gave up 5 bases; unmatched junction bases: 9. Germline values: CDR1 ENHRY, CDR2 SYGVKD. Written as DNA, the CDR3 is TGTGCCATCAAGCGGGACAGGGCGTCCCACGAGCAGTACTTC. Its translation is CAIKRDRASHEQYF.

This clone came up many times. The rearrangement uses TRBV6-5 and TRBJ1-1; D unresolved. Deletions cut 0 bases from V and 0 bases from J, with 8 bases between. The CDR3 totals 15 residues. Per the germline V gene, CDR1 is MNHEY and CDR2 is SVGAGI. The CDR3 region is CASSYSGRLNTEAFF. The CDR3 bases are TGTGCCAGCAGTTACTCGGGGAGGTTGAACACTGAAGCTTTCTTT.

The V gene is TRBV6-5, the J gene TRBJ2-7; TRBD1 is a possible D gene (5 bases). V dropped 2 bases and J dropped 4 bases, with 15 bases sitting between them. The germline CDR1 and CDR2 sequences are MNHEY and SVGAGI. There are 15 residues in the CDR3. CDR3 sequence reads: CASSYRSPGAYEQYF. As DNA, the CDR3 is TGTGCCAGCAGTTACCGGAGCCCTGGGGCGTACGAGCAGTACTTC.

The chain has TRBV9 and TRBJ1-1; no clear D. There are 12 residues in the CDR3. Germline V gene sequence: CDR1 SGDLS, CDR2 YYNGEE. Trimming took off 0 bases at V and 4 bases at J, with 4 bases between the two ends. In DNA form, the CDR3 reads TGTGCCAGCAGCGTAGAGGGCACTGAAGCTTTCTTT. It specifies CASSVEGTEAFF.

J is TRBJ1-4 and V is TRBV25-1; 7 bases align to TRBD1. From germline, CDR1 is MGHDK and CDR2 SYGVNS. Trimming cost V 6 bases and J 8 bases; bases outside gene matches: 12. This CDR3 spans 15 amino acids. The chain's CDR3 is CASSARDSLSEKLFF. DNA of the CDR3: TGTGCCAGCAGCGCCCGGGACAGCCTCTCGGAAAAACTGTTTTTT.

The CDR3 is CATQAPRTANTGELFF. For the CDR3, the DNA is TGTGCCACCCAGGCCCCGAGGACAGCGAACACCGGGGAGCTGTTTTTT. The gene calls are TRBV24-1 and TRBJ2-2; perhaps TRBD1 as D (6 bases). V shed 9 bases and J shed 0 bases, with 16 bases lying between them. This CDR3 comprises 16 residues. CDR1 and CDR2 (germline): KGHDR, SFDVKD.

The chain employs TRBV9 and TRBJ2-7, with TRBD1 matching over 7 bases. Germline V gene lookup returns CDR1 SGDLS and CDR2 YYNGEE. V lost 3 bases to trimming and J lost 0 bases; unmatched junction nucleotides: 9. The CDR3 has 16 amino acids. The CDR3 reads CASSASDRSSSYEQYF. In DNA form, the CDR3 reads TGTGCCAGCAGCGCATCGGACAGGTCCAGCTCCTACGAGCAGTACTTC. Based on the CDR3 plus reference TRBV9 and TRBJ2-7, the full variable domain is DSGVTQTPKHLITATGQRVTLRCSPRSGDLSVYWYQQSLDQGLQFLIQYYNGEERAKGNILERFSAQQFPDLHSELNLSSLELGDSALYFCASSASDRSSSYEQYFGPGTRLTVT.

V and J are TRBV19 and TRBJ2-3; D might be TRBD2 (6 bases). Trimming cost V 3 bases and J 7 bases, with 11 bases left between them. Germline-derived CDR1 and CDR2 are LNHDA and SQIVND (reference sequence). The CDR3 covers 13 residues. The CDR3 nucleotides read TGTGCCAGTAGTATCGGGACTTCCAATACGCAGTATTTT. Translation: CASSIGTSNTQYF.

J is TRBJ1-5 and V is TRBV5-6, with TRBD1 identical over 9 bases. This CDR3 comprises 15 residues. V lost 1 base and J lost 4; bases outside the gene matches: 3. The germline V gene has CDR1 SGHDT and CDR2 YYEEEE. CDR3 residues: CASSLRTGANQPQHF. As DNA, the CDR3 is TGTGCCAGCAGCTTGCGGACAGGGGCAAATCAGCCCCAGCATTTT. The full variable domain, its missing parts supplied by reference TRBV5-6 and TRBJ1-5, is DAGVTQSPTHLIKTRGQQVTLRCSPKSGHDTVSWYQQALGQGPQFIFQYYEEEERQRGNFPDRFSGHQFPNYSSELNVNALLLGDSALYLCASSLRTGANQPQHFGDGTRLSIL.

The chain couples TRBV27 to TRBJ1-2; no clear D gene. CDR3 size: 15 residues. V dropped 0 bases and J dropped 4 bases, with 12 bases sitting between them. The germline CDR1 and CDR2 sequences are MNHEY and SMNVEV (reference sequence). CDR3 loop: CASSLSSRDLYGYTF. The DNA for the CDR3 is TGTGCCAGCAGTTTATCCTCCCGGGATCTCTATGGCTACACCTTC.

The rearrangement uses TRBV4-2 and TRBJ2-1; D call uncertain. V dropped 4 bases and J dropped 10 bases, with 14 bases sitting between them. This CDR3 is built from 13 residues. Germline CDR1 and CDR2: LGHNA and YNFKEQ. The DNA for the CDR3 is TGTGCCAGCAGCCCTATCGTAGTCGGGGAGCAGTTCTTC. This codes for CASSPIVVGEQFF.

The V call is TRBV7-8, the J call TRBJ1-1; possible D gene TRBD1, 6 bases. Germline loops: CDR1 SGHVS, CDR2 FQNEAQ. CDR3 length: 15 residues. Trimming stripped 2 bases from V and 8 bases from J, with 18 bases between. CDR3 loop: CASSLKFAGAIEAFF. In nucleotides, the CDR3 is TGTGCCAGCAGCTTAAAGTTTGCAGGGGCGATCGAAGCTTTCTTT.

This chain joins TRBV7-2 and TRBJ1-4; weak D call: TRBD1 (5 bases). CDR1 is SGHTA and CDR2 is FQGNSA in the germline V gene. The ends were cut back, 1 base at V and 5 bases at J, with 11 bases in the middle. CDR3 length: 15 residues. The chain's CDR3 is CASSLVRGYNEKLFF. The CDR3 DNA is TGTGCCAGCAGCTTAGTACGGGGGTACAATGAAAAACTGTTTTTT.

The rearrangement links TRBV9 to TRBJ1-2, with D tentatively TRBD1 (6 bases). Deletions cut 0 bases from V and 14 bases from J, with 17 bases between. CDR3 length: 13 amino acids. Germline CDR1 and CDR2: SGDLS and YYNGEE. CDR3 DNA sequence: TGTGCCAGCAGCGTAGCTGATGGAGGGGGGGTAACCTTC. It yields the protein CASSVADGGGVTF.

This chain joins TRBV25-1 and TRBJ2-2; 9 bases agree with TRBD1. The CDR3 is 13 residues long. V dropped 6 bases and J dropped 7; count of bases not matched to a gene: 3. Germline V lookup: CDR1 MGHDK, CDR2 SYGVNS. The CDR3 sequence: CASRTGGGGELFF. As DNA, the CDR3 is TGTGCCAGCAGAACAGGGGGCGGCGGGGAGCTGTTTTTT.

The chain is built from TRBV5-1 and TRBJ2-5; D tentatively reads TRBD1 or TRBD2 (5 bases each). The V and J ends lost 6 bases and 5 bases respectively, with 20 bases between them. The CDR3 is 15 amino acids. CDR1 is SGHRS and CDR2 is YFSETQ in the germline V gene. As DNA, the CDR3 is TGCGCCAGCATGCCGGGGCTCACGGCGGTGGAGACCCAGTACTTC. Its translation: CASMPGLTAVETQYF.

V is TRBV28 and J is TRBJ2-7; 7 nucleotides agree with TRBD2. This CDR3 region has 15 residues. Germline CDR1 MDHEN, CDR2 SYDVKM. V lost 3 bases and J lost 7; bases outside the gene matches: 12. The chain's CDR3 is CASSLSGGLGREQYF. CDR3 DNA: TGTGCCAGCAGTTTGTCGGGAGGACTCGGTCGTGAGCAGTACTTC.

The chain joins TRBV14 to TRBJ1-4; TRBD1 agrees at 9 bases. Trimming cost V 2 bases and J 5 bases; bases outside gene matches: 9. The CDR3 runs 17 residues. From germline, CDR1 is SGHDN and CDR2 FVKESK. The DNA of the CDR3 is TGTGCCAGCAGCCAAACTATATCCGGGACAGGGAATGAAAAACTGTTTTTT. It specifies CASSQTISGTGNEKLFF. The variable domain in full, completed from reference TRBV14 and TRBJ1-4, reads EAGVTQFPSHSVIEKGQTVTLRCDPISGHDNLYWYRRVMGKEIKFLLHFVKESKQDESGMPNNRFLAERTGGTYSTLKVQPAELEDSGVYFCASSQTISGTGNEKLFFGSGTQLSVL.

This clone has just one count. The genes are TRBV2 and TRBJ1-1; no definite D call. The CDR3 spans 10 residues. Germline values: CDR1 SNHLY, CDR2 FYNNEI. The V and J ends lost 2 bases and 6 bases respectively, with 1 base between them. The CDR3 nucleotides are TGTGCCAGCAGTGAATCTGAAGCTTTCTTT. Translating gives CASSESEAFF. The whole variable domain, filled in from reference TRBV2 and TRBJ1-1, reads EPEVTQTPSHQVTQMGQEVILRCVPISNHLYFYWYRQILGQKVEFLVSFYNNEISEKSEIFDDQFSVERPDGSNFTLKIRSTKLEDSAMYFCASSESEAFFGQGTRLTVV.

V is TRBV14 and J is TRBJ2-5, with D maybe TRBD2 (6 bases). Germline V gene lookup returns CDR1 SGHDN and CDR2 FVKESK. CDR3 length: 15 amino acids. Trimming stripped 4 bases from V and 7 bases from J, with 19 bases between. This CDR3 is CASSPPGLQRGTQYF. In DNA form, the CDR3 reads TGTGCCAGCAGCCCCCCGGGACTTCAAAGGGGGACCCAGTACTTC. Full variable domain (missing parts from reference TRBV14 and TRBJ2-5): EAGVTQFPSHSVIEKGQTVTLRCDPISGHDNLYWYRRVMGKEIKFLLHFVKESKQDESGMPNNRFLAERTGGTYSTLKVQPAELEDSGVYFCASSPPGLQRGTQYFGPGTRLLVL.

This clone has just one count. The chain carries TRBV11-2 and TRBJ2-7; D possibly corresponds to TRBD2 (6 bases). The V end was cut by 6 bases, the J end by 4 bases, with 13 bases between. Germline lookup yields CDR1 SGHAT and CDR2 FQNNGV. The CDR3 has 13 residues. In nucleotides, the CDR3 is TGTGCCAGCAGTTACGCCGGAGGGTACGAGCAGTACTTC. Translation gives CASSYAGGYEQYF. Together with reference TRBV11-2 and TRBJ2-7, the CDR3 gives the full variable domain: EAGVAQSPRYKIIEKRQSVAFWCNPISGHATLYWYQQILGQGPKLLIQFQNNGVVDDSQLPKDRFSAERLKGVDSTLKIQPAKLEDSAVYLCASSYAGGYEQYFGPGTRLTVT.

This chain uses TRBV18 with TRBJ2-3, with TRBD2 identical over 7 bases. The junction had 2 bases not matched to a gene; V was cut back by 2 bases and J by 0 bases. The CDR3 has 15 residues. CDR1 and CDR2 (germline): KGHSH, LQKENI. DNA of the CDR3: TGTGCCAGCTCACCAAGAGCGGGAAGCACAGATACGCAGTATTTT. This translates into CASSPRAGSTDTQYF. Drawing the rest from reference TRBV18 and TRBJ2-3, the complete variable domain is NAGVMQNPRHLVRRRGQEARLRCSPMKGHSHVYWYRQLPEEGLKFMVYLQKENIIDESGMPKERFSAEFPKEGPSILRIQQVVRGDSAAYFCASSPRAGSTDTQYFGPGTRLTVL.

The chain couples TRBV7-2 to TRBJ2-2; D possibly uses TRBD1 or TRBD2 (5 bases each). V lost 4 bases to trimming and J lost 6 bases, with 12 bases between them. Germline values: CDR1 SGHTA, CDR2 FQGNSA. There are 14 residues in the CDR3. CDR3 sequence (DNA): TGTGCCAGCAGCTCAGACATGGGGGCCGGGGAGCTGTTTTTT. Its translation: CASSSDMGAGELFF.

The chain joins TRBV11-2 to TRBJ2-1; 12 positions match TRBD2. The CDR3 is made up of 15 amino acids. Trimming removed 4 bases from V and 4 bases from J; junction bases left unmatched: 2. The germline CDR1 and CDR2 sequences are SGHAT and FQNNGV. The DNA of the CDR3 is TGTGCCAGCAGCTACGGACTAGCGGGATACAATGAGCAGTTCTTC. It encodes CASSYGLAGYNEQFF.